The 14 T cell receptor beta chains in this list originate from one sample, sequenced in a study of T cells in Graves' hyperthyroidism and ophthalmopathy. From RNA transcripts, TCR beta CDR3 regions were amplified. Primed by the HTBI set, a first-round RT-PCR was run on the TCR CDR3. TCRdb re-called the multiplex PCR reads through MiXCR, storing one row per CDR3 protein. Of 300,000 to 450,000 distinct CDR3 sequences in the sample, approximately 13% are singletons; the top ten hold roughly 11%. The sequenced material came from blood. The source is a woman aged 55-75 years with Graves' hyperthyroidism.

This clonotype was observed a few times. This chain joins TRBV28 and TRBJ2-7, with TRBD1 as a possible D gene (6 bases). V lost 6 bases to trimming and J lost 3 bases, with 9 bases between them. The CDR3 is 12 amino acids. The germline V gene has CDR1 MDHEN and CDR2 SYDVKM. This CDR3 is CASSRQVYEQYF. The CDR3 DNA reads as TGTGCCAGCAGCCGACAGGTCTACGAGCAGTACTTC.

This clonotype was detected ten times or more. The J gene is TRBJ1-2, the V gene TRBV10-3, with TRBD1 as a possible D gene (6 bases). The CDR3 sequence is 14 residues long. Deletions cut 6 bases from V and 8 bases from J, with 19 bases between. CDR1 is ENHRY and CDR2 is SYGVKD in the germline V gene. The CDR3 is CAISVVGGVRGYTF. In nucleotides, the CDR3 is TGTGCCATCAGCGTGGTTGGGGGCGTTCGAGGCTACACCTTC.

The J gene is TRBJ2-5, the V gene TRBV2, with 9 bases that match TRBD1. The CDR3 is made up of 15 amino acids. V lost 8 bases, J lost 4 bases, and 11 bases stayed unmatched. In germline, CDR1 is SNHLY, CDR2 FYNNEI. CDR3 region: CASGQDRGSGETQYF. For the CDR3, the DNA is TGTGCCAGCGGGCAGGACAGGGGATCGGGAGAGACCCAGTACTTC. The full variable domain, its missing parts supplied by reference TRBV2 and TRBJ2-5, is EPEVTQTPSHQVTQMGQEVILRCVPISNHLYFYWYRQILGQKVEFLVSFYNNEISEKSEIFDDQFSVERPDGSNFTLKIRSTKLEDSAMYFCASGQDRGSGETQYFGPGTRLLVL.

The chain combines TRBV6-1 with TRBJ2-7; D tentatively fits TRBD1 or TRBD2 (5 bases each). CDR1 is MNHNS and CDR2 is SASEGT in the germline V gene. The V end lost 6 bases, the J end lost 3 bases, and 15 bases lay between the germline ends. The CDR3 extends over 14 amino acids. Here the CDR3 DNA reads TGTGCCAGCAGGCCAGGAGTGGGGGTCTACGAGCAGTACTTC. Protein: CASRPGVGVYEQYF.

This clonotype came up many times. V and J are TRBV6-1 and TRBJ1-6; D perhaps matches TRBD1 (6 bases). The ends were cut back, 4 bases at V and 10 bases at J, with 11 bases in the middle. CDR3 length: 13 amino acids. Germline CDR1 is MNHNS and CDR2 is SASEGT. The CDR3 DNA sequence: TGTGCCAGCAGTGCTTCCAGGGGCTCACCCCTCCACTTT. Amino acids: CASSASRGSPLHF.

V gene TRBV6-1 combines with J gene TRBJ1-5; no clear D gene. The germline gives CDR1 MNHNS, CDR2 SASEGT. Trimming left V 0 bases short and J 0 bases short, with 9 bases between. This CDR3 has 16 amino acids. CDR3 nucleotides: TGTGCCAGCAGTGAAGCGGGCAGCTATAGCAATCAGCCCCAGCATTTT. It specifies CASSEAGSYSNQPQHF.

This clonotype was detected many times. Since a much larger clone is just one base distant, this may be a read error. The V gene is TRBV7-9, the J gene TRBJ2-7, with 9 bases fitting TRBD2. CDR3 length: 16 residues. Trimming took 1 base from V and 0 from J; bases not matched to a gene: 4. Germline CDR1 reads SEHNR; CDR2 reads FQNEAQ (reference sequence). The CDR3 DNA is TGTGCCAGCAGCTTAGGGGGTAGCGGGAGCTCCTACGAGCAGTACTTC. The encoded protein is CASSLGGSGSSYEQYF.

This clonotype was found many times. Here the CDR3 DNA reads TGTGCCAGCCCGGGCGGGGGGGATGAGCAGTTCTTC. Translating it yields CASPGGGDEQFF. V gene TRBV3-1 combines with J gene TRBJ2-1; TRBD2 matches 9 bases. This CDR3 spans 12 amino acids. The V segment lost 8 bases and the J segment 8 bases; nucleotides outside the gene matches: 4. Germline lookup yields CDR1 LGHDT and CDR2 YNNKEL (reference sequence).

This clonotype was observed at least ten times. V and J are TRBV7-9 and TRBJ2-7, with 10 nucleotides matching TRBD1. V gave up 4 bases and J gave up 4 bases; unmatched junction bases: 7. The CDR3 has 15 residues. Germline V gene sequence: CDR1 SEHNR, CDR2 FQNEAQ (reference sequence). This CDR3 reads CASSSMTGGPYEQYF. The CDR3, as DNA: TGTGCCAGCAGCTCCATGACAGGGGGCCCTTACGAGCAGTACTTC.

Ten or more counts support this clonotype. V and J are TRBV18 and TRBJ2-2, with D unresolved. Per the germline V gene, CDR1 is KGHSH and CDR2 is LQKENI. The germline V and J ends were trimmed by 3 bases and 2 bases, with 7 bases remaining between them. The CDR3 length is 14 residues. The CDR3 coding sequence is TGTGCCAGCTCACCCCAGACAAACACCGGGGAGCTGTTTTTT. It specifies CASSPQTNTGELFF. Supplemented by reference TRBV18 and TRBJ2-2, the full variable domain reads NAGVMQNPRHLVRRRGQEARLRCSPMKGHSHVYWYRQLPEEGLKFMVYLQKENIIDESGMPKERFSAEFPKEGPSILRIQQVVRGDSAAYFCASSPQTNTGELFFGEGSRLTVL.

This clonotype appeared many times. The genes are TRBV5-1 and TRBJ2-3, with a tentative D call TRBD2 (5 bases). V was pared by 1 base and J by 5 bases, with 11 bases between. CDR3 length: 14 amino acids. Per germline, CDR1 SGHRS and CDR2 YFSETQ. CDR3 sequence (DNA): TGCGCCAGCAGCTTGAGGCAGGCGGGAGATACGCAGTATTTT. Protein sequence: CASSLRQAGDTQYF.

In this sample, this clonotype turned up many times. The genes are TRBV28 and TRBJ2-2; perhaps TRBD1 as D (5 bases). This CDR3 contains 14 residues. Germline-derived CDR1 and CDR2 are MDHEN and SYDVKM. The ends were cut back, 5 bases at V and 4 bases at J, with 11 bases in the middle. The CDR3 region is CASSRQGITGELFF. The DNA of the CDR3 is TGTGCCAGCAGTCGTCAGGGAATCACCGGGGAGCTGTTTTTT.

This clonotype appeared many times. CDR3 sequence reads: CAWSRSISTDTQYF. The CDR3 DNA reads as TGTGCCTGGAGTCGCTCCATCTCCACAGATACGCAGTATTTT. The V gene is TRBV30, the J gene TRBJ2-3; D is unclear. Germline V gene sequence: CDR1 GTSNPN, CDR2 SVGIG (reference sequence). V was clipped by 2 bases and J by 2 bases, with 11 bases between them. The length of the CDR3 is 14 residues.

In its sample, this clonotype was seen many times. The chain employs TRBV5-1 and TRBJ2-7; D possibly corresponds to TRBD2 (5 bases). The V and J ends lost 0 bases and 4 bases respectively, with 11 bases between them. Germline V gene lookup returns CDR1 SGHRS and CDR2 YFSETQ. This CDR3 contains 14 residues. As DNA, the CDR3 is TGCGCCAGCAGCTTGGAGGCCGCGGGTTACGAGCAGTACTTC. This sequence encodes CASSLEAAGYEQYF.